Sequencing of this T cell receptor (beta chain) was carried out in a study of chemoradiotherapy in HPV16-positive cancers. Study-wide findings and caveats: HPV-specific T cells were functionally defined from only two HPV16-positive patients. Candidate HPV-specific clones and E7-related TCR motifs grew in tumor during treatment.

CDR3 length: 15 residues. The germline V gene encodes CDR1 LNHDA and CDR2 SQIVND (reference sequence). Germline trimming cut 3 bases from V and 6 bases from J; bases unmatched to any gene: 7. Remarks on this clone: Its cognate antigen is unknown.

Sequencing was performed with immunoSEQ multiplex PCR; in TCRdb, only in-frame clones are kept and a portion is missing. The table includes under 25,000 clones, approximately 88% detected once. The receptor was derived from a human donor with HPV-associated anogenital cancer. This chain connects TRBV19 to TRBJ1-2, with 10 bases lining up with TRBD1. The source was blood, collected from a patient who underwent chemoradiotherapy. CDR3 region: CASSMKGGQGHGYTF. The DNA of the CDR3 is TGTGCCAGTAGTATGAAGGGGGGACAGGGGCATGGCTACACCTTC.